The 22 T cell receptor beta chains given below trace back to one sample, sequenced in a study of beta chain features in type 1 diabetes. Expressed TCRB transcripts were sequenced because the isolated RNA had all been reverse transcribed beforehand. The table came from immunoSEQ multiplex PCR; TCRdb's copy has only in-frame clones and leaves some out. The sample shows hundreds of thousands of clones, 8% of them seen only once. The sequencing input was central memory CD4+ T cells from blood. These receptors were obtained from a woman in her late teens or twenties in good health.

This clone was seen more than once but under ten times. The chain carries TRBV7-9 and TRBJ2-1; D is undetermined. Germline lookup yields CDR1 SEHNR and CDR2 FQNEAQ (reference sequence). This CDR3 is built from 12 residues. Trimming cost V 5 bases and J 8 bases, with 10 bases left between them. CDR3 sequence (DNA): TGTGCCAGCAGCCCGACGTTATATGAGCAGTTCTTC. It codes for CASSPTLYEQFF.

The V and J genes are TRBV15 and TRBJ2-7; 9 bases match TRBD1. Germline V gives CDR1 LNHNV, CDR2 YYDKDF (reference sequence). This CDR3 spans 15 amino acids. V lost 5 bases, J lost 2 bases, and 7 bases stayed unmatched. In nucleotides, the CDR3 is TGTGCCACCAGCCTAGACGGGACAGGGACCTACGAGCAGTACTTC. It yields the protein CATSLDGTGTYEQYF.

The table lists this clone with a few counts. At the DNA level, this CDR3 is encoded by other sequences in the same sample as well. V usage is TRBV6-5 and J usage is TRBJ1-3; D remains unclear. V lost 2 bases and J lost 0, with 5 bases in between. CDR1 and CDR2 (germline): MNHEY, SVGAGI. This CDR3 region has 14 residues. Here the CDR3 DNA reads TGTGCCAGCAGTTACGGAGGCTCTGGAAACACCATATATTTT. Translating gives CASSYGGSGNTIYF.

This clone turned up a few times. The rearrangement joins TRBV2 to TRBJ1-2, with TRBD1 matching 8 bases. CDR1 SNHLY and CDR2 FYNNEI come from the germline V gene. The CDR3 covers 15 residues. The V and J ends lost 6 bases and 6 bases, in that order; junction bases with no gene match: 12. CDR3: CASSRDRWNSDGYTF. CDR3 coding DNA: TGTGCCAGCAGCCGGGACAGGTGGAATAGCGATGGCTACACCTTC.

In this sample, this clone turned up many times. V is TRBV7-2 and J is TRBJ2-7, with 8 nucleotides matching TRBD1. The germline CDR1 and CDR2 sequences are SGHTA and FQGNSA. J lost 2 bases, V lost 3 bases, and 15 bases had no gene match. This CDR3 has 18 amino acids. The DNA for the CDR3 is TGTGCCAGCAGCTTGCACTCAATCCAGGGGGCGCGGCCCTACGAGCAGTACTTC. Protein sequence: CASSLHSIQGARPYEQYF. Full variable domain (missing parts from reference TRBV7-2 and TRBJ2-7): GAGVSQSPSNKVTEKGKDVELRCDPISGHTALYWYRQSLGQGLEFLIYFQGNSAPDKSGLPSDRFSAERTGGSVSTLTIQRTQQEDSAVYLCASSLHSIQGARPYEQYFGPGTRLTVT.

The chain recombines TRBV10-3 with TRBJ2-2; TRBD1 matches at 9 bases. This CDR3 region has 13 residues. J was trimmed by 4 bases and V by 10 bases; bases with no gene match: 4. Looked up from germline, CDR1 is ENHRY and CDR2 is SYGVKD. The CDR3 nucleotides are TGTGCCACTCGACAGGGGGGCACCGGGGAGCTGTTTTTT. This sequence encodes CATRQGGTGELFF.

This chain links TRBV7-2 with TRBJ2-7; TRBD1 matches at 8 bases. V lost 5 bases, J lost 1 base, and 7 bases stayed unmatched. The CDR3 extends over 15 amino acids. CDR1 and CDR2 from the germline V gene are SGHTA and FQGNSA. The CDR3 sequence is CASSPDRDPSYEQYF. In DNA form, the CDR3 reads TGTGCCAGCAGCCCGGACAGGGACCCGTCCTACGAGCAGTACTTC. Looking up the rest from reference TRBV7-2 and TRBJ2-7 gives the full variable domain: GAGVSQSPSNKVTEKGKDVELRCDPISGHTALYWYRQSLGQGLEFLIYFQGNSAPDKSGLPSDRFSAERTGGSVSTLTIQRTQQEDSAVYLCASSPDRDPSYEQYFGPGTRLTVT.

This clone was observed a few times. The chain uses TRBV18 and TRBJ2-7; 8 nucleotides align to TRBD1. Trimming cost V 5 bases and J 1 base; bases outside gene matches: 16. CDR3 length: 18 residues. Germline V CDR1 and CDR2: KGHSH, LQKENI. CDR3 region: CASSTVDRTGGDSYEQYF. The CDR3, as DNA: TGTGCCAGCTCAACCGTCGACCGTACAGGGGGAGATTCCTACGAGCAGTACTTC.

The chain uses TRBV7-3 and TRBJ2-1; weak D call: TRBD2 (6 bases). The V gene's germline CDR1 is SGHTA and CDR2 FQGTGA. The ends were cut back, 5 bases at V and 5 bases at J, with 10 bases in the middle. CDR3 length: 13 residues. CDR3 in amino acids: CASSTDYNNEQFF. The CDR3, as DNA: TGTGCCAGCAGCACGGACTACAACAATGAGCAGTTCTTC.

This clone was observed at least ten times. Other nucleotide sequences in the sample specify the same CDR3. The rearrangement uses TRBV4-2 and TRBJ1-5; D unresolved. Germline V gives CDR1 LGHNA, CDR2 YNFKEQ. Trimming took off 0 bases at V and 1 base at J, with 7 bases between the two ends. This CDR3 has 15 residues. The CDR3 region is CASSQDSGSNQPQHF. Written as DNA, the CDR3 is TGTGCCAGCAGCCAAGACTCTGGCAGCAATCAGCCCCAGCATTTT.

The rearrangement uses TRBV11-3 and TRBJ2-1; D gene ambiguous. CDR1 SGHNT and CDR2 YENEEA come from the germline V gene. Trimming stripped 0 bases from V and 12 bases from J, with 9 bases between. The CDR3 is made up of 12 amino acids. This chain's CDR3 is CASSLDGFGQFF. In nucleotides, the CDR3 is TGTGCCAGCAGCTTAGATGGTTTCGGGCAGTTCTTC.

This clone was detected only a few times. This chain joins TRBV6-6 and TRBJ2-7, with no clear D. Per the germline V gene, CDR1 is MNHNY and CDR2 is SVGAGI (reference sequence). This CDR3 contains 12 residues. Trimming stripped 6 bases from V and 7 bases from J, with 13 bases between. The CDR3 loop reads CASRRQQSEQYF. In DNA, the CDR3 is TGTGCCAGCAGAAGGCAGCAAAGTGAGCAGTACTTC.

This clone turned up a few times. V is TRBV18 and J is TRBJ2-7; D ambiguous. The V end lost 5 bases, the J end lost 4 bases, and 9 bases lay between the germline ends. This CDR3 is 12 amino acids long. CDR1 is KGHSH, CDR2 LQKENI, per germline. The CDR3 loop is CASSETRYEQYF. The CDR3 DNA sequence: TGTGCCAGCTCAGAGACCCGGTACGAGCAGTACTTC.

The chain is built from TRBV28 and TRBJ1-2; D remains ambiguous. The germline V gene has CDR1 MDHEN and CDR2 SYDVKM. The germline V and J ends were trimmed by 7 bases and 6 bases, with 18 bases remaining between them. This CDR3 has 14 amino acids. The CDR3 nucleotides are TGTGCCAGCAAGGCGGGAGGGATCAAAAATGGCTACACCTTC. Protein: CASKAGGIKNGYTF.

V and J are TRBV5-1 and TRBJ2-1; D is possibly TRBD2 (7 bases). From germline, CDR1 is SGHRS and CDR2 YFSETQ. With 2 bases removed from V and 0 bases from J, the gap between germline ends came to 15 bases. The CDR3 runs 17 residues. CDR3: CASSLRGAISSYNEQFF. As DNA, the CDR3 is TGCGCCAGCAGCTTACGGGGGGCTATAAGCTCCTACAATGAGCAGTTCTTC.

This clone was counted only a few times. This chain uses TRBV7-3 with TRBJ2-3, with a tentative D call TRBD1 (5 bases). CDR3 length: 14 amino acids. Between the trimmed V and J ends, which lost 5 bases and 0 bases, there was a span of 9 bases. The germline CDR1 and CDR2 sequences are SGHTA and FQGTGA. DNA of the CDR3: TGTGCCAGCAGCCGACAGCCTAGCACAGATACGCAGTATTTT. It translates to CASSRQPSTDTQYF.

This clone was observed many times. The chain employs TRBV7-2 and TRBJ2-5; D is perhaps TRBD2 (5 bases). Per germline, CDR1 SGHTA and CDR2 FQGNSA. The V end lost 2 bases, the J end lost 7 bases, and 8 bases lay between the germline ends. This CDR3 has 12 amino acids. The CDR3 region has the DNA TGTGCCAGCAGCTTAACCGCGGGGACCCAGTACTTC. As protein: CASSLTAGTQYF.

With respect to this clone: At the DNA level, this CDR3 is encoded by other sequences in the same sample as well. V usage is TRBV7-9 and J usage is TRBJ2-1; unclear D gene. Germline CDR1 reads SEHNR; CDR2 reads FQNEAQ (reference sequence). CDR3 size: 14 residues. V was clipped by 5 bases and J by 2 bases, with 10 bases between them. This CDR3 reads CASSRGGTYNEQFF. In nucleotides, the CDR3 is TGTGCCAGCAGCCGTGGCGGTACCTACAATGAGCAGTTCTTC. The whole variable domain, remainder taken from reference TRBV7-9 and TRBJ2-1, is DTGVSQNPRHKITKRGQNVTFRCDPISEHNRLYWYRQTLGQGPEFLTYFQNEAQLEKSRLLSDRFSAERPKGSFSTLEIQRTEQGDSAMYLCASSRGGTYNEQFFGPGTRLTVL.

This clone was counted between two and nine times. The J gene is TRBJ2-2, the V gene TRBV4-2; 10 nucleotides align to TRBD2. CDR1 is LGHNA and CDR2 is YNFKEQ in the germline V gene. V lost 0 bases and J lost 4; bases outside the gene matches: 8. This CDR3 is 18 amino acids long. The CDR3 loop is CASSQEASGSRSTGELFF. The CDR3 DNA sequence: TGTGCCAGCAGCCAAGAGGCTAGCGGGAGTCGCAGCACCGGGGAGCTGTTTTTT.

V usage is TRBV7-9 and J usage is TRBJ1-5, with 8 bases identical to TRBD1. In germline, CDR1 is SEHNR, CDR2 FQNEAQ (reference sequence). The CDR3 has 14 residues. With 6 bases clipped from V and 7 bases from J, the junction kept 8 bases outside the gene matches. The CDR3 sequence: CASSQQGEGQPQHF. The CDR3, as DNA: TGTGCCAGCAGTCAACAGGGGGAGGGCCAGCCCCAGCATTTT.

This clone has at least ten counts. The chain couples TRBV7-2 to TRBJ2-4; 10 bases fit TRBD1. Germline trimming cut 7 bases from V and 7 bases from J; bases unmatched to any gene: 13. Germline values: CDR1 SGHTA, CDR2 FQGNSA. The CDR3 consists of 16 residues. The CDR3 nucleotides are TGTGCCAGCACCCGGGGGGCCGGGACAGGGGATAACATTCAGTACTTC. The encoded protein is CASTRGAGTGDNIQYF.

V gene TRBV2 combines with J gene TRBJ2-3; TRBD2 is a possible D gene (5 bases). Germline loops: CDR1 SNHLY, CDR2 FYNNEI. The V end was cut by 9 bases, the J end by 0 bases, with 10 bases between. This CDR3 contains 13 residues. The CDR3 DNA is TGTGCCAGACGGACTTTAAGCACAGATACGCAGTATTTT. It encodes CARRTLSTDTQYF.